What follows are 31 T cell receptor beta chains derived from one specimen sequenced in a study of blood T cell repertoires in COVID-19. The method was immunoSEQ multiplex PCR; TCRdb's version includes in-frame clones alone and lacks a portion of them. The sample lists approximately 220,000 clones, roughly four fifths occurring once. The source material was peripheral blood. These receptors were collected from a woman between 65 and 79 years old with acute or convalescent COVID-19.

V is TRBV2 and J is TRBJ2-7; TRBD1 matches at 8 bases. CDR1 and CDR2 (germline): SNHLY, FYNNEI. With V trimmed by 3 bases and J by 5 bases, 6 bases remained unmatched. The CDR3 sequence is 14 residues long. This chain's CDR3 is CASSDSDRVDEQYF. The CDR3 DNA follows: TGTGCCAGCAGTGATTCGGACAGGGTGGACGAGCAGTACTTC.

The rearrangement joins TRBV29-1 to TRBJ2-3; the D gene is possibly TRBD2 (6 bases). The ends were cut back, 3 bases at V and 3 bases at J, with 16 bases in the middle. CDR1 SQVTM and CDR2 ANQGSEA come from the germline V gene. The CDR3 is 15 amino acids. The CDR3 DNA reads TGCAGCGTTGAGCTCCTACTGGAGGGAACAGATACGCAGTATTTT. It is translated as CSVELLLEGTDTQYF.

The chain recombines TRBV4-1 with TRBJ1-5; D unclear. The CDR3 is 13 amino acids. Germline V gives CDR1 MGHRA, CDR2 YSYEKL. V shed 3 bases and J shed 7 bases, with 10 bases lying between them. The CDR3 bases are TGCGCCAGCAGCCAGAGAGGAGGACAGCCCCAGCATTTT. The encoded protein is CASSQRGGQPQHF.

This chain connects TRBV7-9 to TRBJ2-2; 8 nucleotides match TRBD1. The CDR3 contains 14 residues. Per the germline V gene, CDR1 is SEHNR and CDR2 is FQNEAQ (reference sequence). Germline trimming cut 5 bases from V and 7 bases from J; bases unmatched to any gene: 6. CDR3 nucleotides: TGTGCCAGCAGCCGTGACAGGGGCCGCGGGGAGCTGTTTTTT. Protein sequence: CASSRDRGRGELFF.

The chain has TRBV6-6 and TRBJ1-2, with unresolved D. V was pared by 2 bases and J by 4 bases, with 5 bases between. CDR3 length equals 12 residues. CDR1 is MNHNY and CDR2 is SVGAGI in the germline V gene (reference sequence). CDR3 sequence reads: CASSYNGYGYTF. In nucleotides, the CDR3 is TGTGCCAGCAGTTACAACGGCTATGGCTACACCTTC.

This chain links TRBV30 with TRBJ1-5; possible D gene TRBD1, 5 bases. The CDR3 consists of 13 residues. Trimming removed 1 base at V and 7 bases at J, with 11 bases between. The germline gives CDR1 GTSNPN, CDR2 SVGIG (reference sequence). CDR3 amino acids: CAWSGDYGQPQHF. In nucleotides, the CDR3 is TGTGCCTGGAGTGGGGACTATGGCCAGCCCCAGCATTTT.

The chain employs TRBV10-3 and TRBJ1-5; D is unresolved. The CDR3 is 14 residues long. Germline assignment: CDR1 ENHRY and CDR2 SYGVKD. Deletions cut 4 bases from V and 3 bases from J, with 10 bases between. The CDR3 loop is CAISGQAFNQPQHF. The CDR3 DNA follows: TGTGCCATCAGTGGTCAGGCTTTCAATCAGCCCCAGCATTTT.

V gene TRBV30 combines with J gene TRBJ2-3, with 10 bases lining up with TRBD2. From germline, CDR1 is GTSNPN and CDR2 SVGIG (reference sequence). With V trimmed by 3 bases and J by 3 bases, 3 bases remained unmatched. This CDR3 is 14 amino acids long. The CDR3 sequence: CAWRLAGATDTQYF. The CDR3 region has the DNA TGTGCCTGGAGGCTAGCGGGGGCTACAGATACGCAGTATTTT.

J is TRBJ1-1 and V is TRBV7-2, with 7 positions matching TRBD1. Germline V gene data show CDR1 as SGHTA and CDR2 as FQGNSA. With V trimmed by 3 bases and J by 2 bases, 12 bases remained unmatched. CDR3 length equals 17 residues. This chain's CDR3 is CASSLAYPGQPNTEAFF. The CDR3 nucleotides are TGTGCCAGCAGCTTGGCCTATCCGGGACAGCCTAACACTGAAGCTTTCTTT.

This rearrangement joins TRBV6-5 to TRBJ1-2; 10 positions agree with TRBD1. The ends lost 6 bases at V and 2 bases at J; junction bases unmatched: 6. There are 15 residues in the CDR3. Germline loops: CDR1 MNHEY, CDR2 SVGAGI. The chain's CDR3 is CASRKRGQGNYGYTF. For the CDR3, the DNA is TGTGCCAGCAGAAAGAGGGGACAGGGGAACTATGGCTACACCTTC.

The chain has TRBV4-2 and TRBJ2-2; D gene unclear. The CDR3 is made up of 15 amino acids. V was pared by 0 bases and J by 3 bases, with 8 bases between. The germline V gene has CDR1 LGHNA and CDR2 YNFKEQ. The CDR3 loop reads CASSQDLLYTGELFF. The CDR3 DNA is TGTGCCAGCAGCCAAGACCTATTATACACCGGGGAGCTGTTTTTT.

This chain links TRBV3-1 (or the pseudogene TRBV3-2) with TRBJ2-2, with TRBD2 identical over 10 bases. J lost 7 bases, V lost 4 bases, and 9 bases had no gene match. CDR1 LGHDT and CDR2 YNNKEL come from the germline V gene (reference sequence). CDR3 length: 16 residues. The CDR3 protein is CASSLFPGLAIGELFF. The CDR3 bases are TGTGCCAGCAGCCTTTTTCCGGGACTAGCGATCGGGGAGCTGTTTTTT.

This sequence joins TRBV5-1 and TRBJ2-1, with 10 bases lining up with TRBD2. CDR3 length equals 15 residues. With V trimmed by 4 bases and J by 7 bases, 8 bases remained unmatched. Germline V gene sequence: CDR1 SGHRS, CDR2 YFSETQ. The CDR3 sequence is CASSPSSGGVNEQFF. In DNA, the CDR3 is TGCGCCAGCAGCCCTTCCAGCGGGGGGGTAAATGAGCAGTTCTTC.

The gene calls are TRBV10-2 and TRBJ1-1; no clear D. The germline V gene has CDR1 WSHSY and CDR2 SAAADI. This CDR3 comprises 12 residues. Trimming took off 4 bases at V and 8 bases at J, with 11 bases between the two ends. CDR3 DNA: TGCGCCAGCAGTGGACGAGGGAGGGAAGCTTTCTTT. Its translation is CASSGRGREAFF.

The chain recombines TRBV28 with TRBJ2-7; TRBD1 matches at 7 bases. The CDR3 has 15 amino acids. Trimming removed 3 bases from V and 0 bases from J; junction bases left unmatched: 5. CDR1 and CDR2 from the germline V gene are MDHEN and SYDVKM. The CDR3 region is CASSFEDRFSYEQYF. CDR3 bases: TGTGCCAGCAGTTTCGAGGACAGGTTCTCCTACGAGCAGTACTTC.

This chain joins TRBV6-5 and TRBJ1-2, with D maybe TRBD1 (6 bases). The germline CDR1 and CDR2 sequences are MNHEY and SVGAGI. The ends were cut back, 0 bases at V and 8 bases at J, with 19 bases in the middle. The CDR3 contains 16 residues. CDR3 protein: CASSYSAQGPPWGYTF. The CDR3 region has the DNA TGTGCCAGCAGTTACTCGGCACAGGGACCCCCCTGGGGCTACACCTTC.

This chain links TRBV2 with TRBJ2-7; TRBD1 might be the D (6 bases). Trimming took off 6 bases at V and 1 base at J, with 16 bases between the two ends. Germline CDR1 is SNHLY and CDR2 is FYNNEI. The CDR3 is 15 residues long. The CDR3 coding sequence is TGTGCCAGCAGAGGGGGACGGGAAAAGTCCTACGAGCAGTACTTC. Encoded protein: CASRGGREKSYEQYF.

V gene TRBV4-1 combines with J gene TRBJ1-1, with 7 bases identical to TRBD1. The V gene's germline CDR1 is MGHRA and CDR2 YSYEKL. The length of the CDR3 is 15 residues. With 0 bases clipped from V and 3 bases from J, the junction kept 4 bases outside the gene matches. CDR3 nucleotides: TGCGCCAGCAGCCAAGATAGTCAGGGGGACACTGAAGCTTTCTTT. It encodes CASSQDSQGDTEAFF.

This chain links TRBV24-1 with TRBJ2-3; 13 nucleotides line up with TRBD2. This CDR3 contains 18 residues. The junction had 13 bases not matched to a gene; V was cut back by 3 bases and J by 8 bases. Germline V gives CDR1 KGHDR, CDR2 SFDVKD. The CDR3 loop reads CATSDRTSLAGGPGTQYF. The CDR3 DNA is TGTGCCACCAGTGATCGGACTTCACTAGCGGGGGGGCCAGGTACGCAGTATTTT.

This clone has only one observation. J is TRBJ2-3 and V is TRBV4-2, with 11 bases fitting TRBD2. CDR3 length: 16 residues. After removal of 4 bases from V and 2 bases from J, the junction contained 5 bases not matched to a gene. CDR1 LGHNA and CDR2 YNFKEQ come from the germline V gene. For the CDR3, the DNA is TGTGCCAGCAGCCTATCTAGCGGGGGGTTCACAGATACGCAGTATTTT. Translating it yields CASSLSSGGFTDTQYF.

V is TRBV28 and J is TRBJ2-3; 12 nucleotides align to TRBD2. The CDR3 loop spans 15 amino acids. The V gene end was trimmed by 7 bases and the J gene end by 1 base; junction bases not matched to a gene: 3. The germline gives CDR1 MDHEN, CDR2 SYDVKM. The CDR3 here is CASTSGGAGTDTQYF. CDR3 DNA: TGTGCCAGCACTAGCGGGGGGGCCGGCACAGATACGCAGTATTTT.

The rearrangement uses TRBV4-3 and TRBJ1-2; 9 bases fit TRBD1. This CDR3 contains 16 residues. With 0 bases clipped from V and 1 base from J, the junction kept 3 bases outside the gene matches. Germline V lookup: CDR1 LGHNA, CDR2 YSLEER. The CDR3 loop reads CASSQDNRGRNYGYTF. CDR3 coding DNA: TGCGCCAGCAGCCAAGATAACAGGGGGCGTAACTATGGCTACACCTTC.

V is TRBV19 and J is TRBJ2-2; 9 bases are shared with TRBD1. In germline, CDR1 is LNHDA, CDR2 SQIVND (reference sequence). The CDR3 extends over 18 amino acids. Germline trimming cut 0 bases from V and 1 base from J; bases unmatched to any gene: 6. The CDR3 DNA follows: TGTGCCAGTAGTATAGACTTACGGGGACAGGGGAACACCGGGGAGCTGTTTTTT. Translated, it gives CASSIDLRGQGNTGELFF. Full variable domain (missing parts from reference TRBV19 and TRBJ2-2): DGGITQSPKYLFRKEGQNVTLSCEQNLNHDAMYWYRQDPGQGLRLIYYSQIVNDFQKGDIAEGYSVSREKKESFPLTVTSAQKNPTAFYLCASSIDLRGQGNTGELFFGEGSRLTVL.

This chain links TRBV5-4 with TRBJ2-7; 8 positions match TRBD1. This CDR3 comprises 14 residues. J gave up 5 bases and V 0 bases, and 4 bases lay outside the gene matches. Germline V CDR1 and CDR2: SGHNT, YYREEE (reference sequence). CDR3 protein: CASSLAGGPNEQYF. The CDR3 bases are TGTGCCAGCAGCTTGGCAGGGGGCCCCAACGAGCAGTACTTC.

This clone has only one observation. The V gene is TRBV30, the J gene TRBJ1-1; D remains ambiguous. This CDR3 spans 14 amino acids. Germline V gene sequence: CDR1 GTSNPN, CDR2 SVGIG (reference sequence). Trimming pared 3 bases from V and 5 bases from J, leaving 16 bases between. The CDR3 coding sequence is TGTGCCTGGAGAAAAGATACTGGTATAACTGAAGCTTTCTTT. It yields the protein CAWRKDTGITEAFF.

This sequence joins TRBV19 and TRBJ2-7; maybe TRBD2 (5 bases). Germline CDR1 LNHDA, CDR2 SQIVND (reference sequence). This CDR3 is built from 15 residues. The V end was cut by 4 bases, the J end by 0 bases, with 13 bases between. CDR3 in DNA: TGTGCCAGTAGTACCTCGGGATGGAGCTCCTACGAGCAGTACTTC. Protein product: CASSTSGWSSYEQYF.

This clone was recorded a few times. The J gene is TRBJ1-2, the V gene TRBV29-1, with a tentative D call TRBD1 (5 bases). Germline-derived CDR1 and CDR2 are SQVTM and ANQGSEA. Trimming shortened V by 6 bases and J by 8 bases, and 13 bases separated the two germline ends. The CDR3 is 11 residues long. The CDR3 DNA reads as TGCAGCGTCCTAGGGGCTCGAGGCTACACCTTC. Amino acids: CSVLGARGYTF.

The V gene is TRBV11-2, the J gene TRBJ2-6; D might be TRBD2 (7 bases). V dropped 0 bases and J dropped 2 bases, with 11 bases sitting between them. The length of the CDR3 is 17 residues. Germline V gene sequence: CDR1 SGHAT, CDR2 FQNNGV. CDR3: CASSLDGGGAGANVLTF. The CDR3 DNA reads as TGTGCCAGCAGCTTAGATGGGGGGGGCGCTGGGGCCAACGTCCTGACTTTC.

This chain links TRBV7-2 with TRBJ1-4; TRBD1 might be the D (5 bases). Between the trimmed V and J ends, which lost 3 bases and 4 bases, there was a span of 18 bases. This CDR3 has 17 residues. Germline-derived CDR1 and CDR2 are SGHTA and FQGNSA. As DNA, the CDR3 is TGTGCCAGCAGCTTTGATAGTGTCGCCAGGGATAATGAAAAACTGTTTTTT. This translates into CASSFDSVARDNEKLFF.

This chain links TRBV4-3 with TRBJ2-1, with D possibly TRBD2 on 7 matching bases. CDR1 and CDR2 from the germline V gene are LGHNA and YSLEER. Between the trimmed V and J ends, which lost 1 base and 9 bases, there was a span of 19 bases. CDR3 size: 16 residues. Here the CDR3 DNA reads TGCGCCAGCAGCCAAGCAGCGGGGTCCCTACAGGGTGAGCAGTTCTTC. Translated: CASSQAAGSLQGEQFF.

This sequence joins TRBV6-1 and TRBJ1-5; no definite D call. The V gene's germline CDR1 is MNHNS and CDR2 SASEGT. The CDR3 has 16 amino acids. Deletions cut 0 bases from V and 5 bases from J, with 14 bases between. The CDR3: CASSEAAATWDQPQHF. The CDR3 DNA reads as TGTGCCAGCAGTGAAGCGGCGGCCACCTGGGATCAGCCCCAGCATTTT.